Following are 10 T cell receptor beta chains from one sample sequenced in a study of T-cell reconstitution after alpha-beta-depleted transplantation in children. A TCRbeta library incorporating unique molecular identifiers was prepared. TCRdb used MiXCR to reprocess the PCR reads, holding one entry per CDR3 protein. The sample contains around 270,000 distinct CDR3 sequences, around 10% of which appear only once. Sample: PBMCs, taken before TCRalphabeta/CD19-depleted stem cell transplant. These receptors were obtained from a boy under two years old with acute myeloid leukemia, due to receive a stem cell transplant.

There are many counts of this clonotype. The rearrangement joins TRBV9 to TRBJ2-5; 10 nucleotides match TRBD2. Germline CDR1 is SGDLS and CDR2 is YYNGEE. V shed 3 bases, J shed 3 bases, and the junction held 8 bases outside the gene matches. The CDR3 has 16 residues. CDR3 region: CASSAGSGRGKETQYF. CDR3 sequence (DNA): TGTGCCAGCAGCGCCGGGAGCGGGAGGGGCAAAGAGACCCAGTACTTC.

In its sample, this clonotype was seen many times. The chain recombines TRBV4-3 with TRBJ2-1, with D possibly being TRBD1 or TRBD2 (6 bases each). Germline-derived CDR1 and CDR2 are LGHNA and YSLEER. Trimming cost V 0 bases and J 4 bases, with 16 bases left between them. The CDR3 totals 17 residues. The CDR3 protein is CASSQELARRGYNEQFF. CDR3 bases: TGCGCCAGCAGCCAAGAGTTAGCGAGGAGGGGGTACAATGAGCAGTTCTTC.

The chain is built from TRBV2 and TRBJ2-4; D is uncertain. V gave up 6 bases and J gave up 7 bases, with 16 bases separating them. Germline CDR1 and CDR2: SNHLY and FYNNEI. CDR3 length: 14 amino acids. The DNA for the CDR3 is TGTGCCAGCAGGGATGACAAATTGAGGAACATTCAGTACTTC. As protein: CASRDDKLRNIQYF.

This clonotype has ten or more counts. The V gene is TRBV7-2, the J gene TRBJ2-7, with D possibly matching TRBD1 (5 bases). This CDR3 is built from 14 residues. Germline V gene lookup returns CDR1 SGHTA and CDR2 FQGNSA. V was cut by 1 base and J by 3 bases, with 10 bases left in between. The CDR3 nucleotides read TGTGCCAGCAGCTTAGGGTCGGACAACTACGAGCAGTACTTC. It encodes CASSLGSDNYEQYF.

The rearrangement joins TRBV7-8 to TRBJ2-1; 10 nucleotides align to TRBD2. Germline V CDR1 and CDR2: SGHVS, FQNEAQ. The length of the CDR3 is 15 residues. V gave up 6 bases and J gave up 3 bases; unmatched junction bases: 5. CDR3 residues: CASRGTSGVYNEQFF. CDR3 DNA: TGTGCCAGCAGGGGTACTAGCGGGGTCTACAATGAGCAGTTCTTC.

This clonotype was picked up many times. CDR3 loop: CASSQVTSERDEQFF. The CDR3 DNA follows: TGTGCCAGCAGCCAAGTTACTAGCGAGAGGGATGAGCAGTTCTTC. The chain employs TRBV3-1 and TRBJ2-1, with 7 bases identical to TRBD2. The germline CDR1 and CDR2 sequences are LGHDT and YNNKEL (reference sequence). V lost 1 base, J lost 8 bases, and 8 bases stayed unmatched. The length of the CDR3 is 15 residues.

Worth noting for this clonotype: Since a much larger clone is just one base distant, this may be a read error. The chain combines TRBV7-6 with TRBJ1-6; 7 bases are a match to TRBD1. The CDR3 is made up of 15 amino acids. V dropped 1 base and J dropped 8; count of bases not matched to a gene: 5. Looked up from germline, CDR1 is SGHVS and CDR2 is FNYEAQ. CDR3 DNA sequence: TGTGCCAGCAGCTTAGAGGGGACAGCCCATTCACCCCTCCACTTT. Its translation: CASSLEGTAHSPLHF.

Ten or more counts support this clonotype. This chain links TRBV6-5 with TRBJ2-1; D possibly matches TRBD1 or TRBD2 (5 bases each). Trimming cost V 6 bases and J 9 bases, with 12 bases left between them. Germline V CDR1 and CDR2: MNHEY, SVGAGI. The CDR3 is made up of 12 amino acids. The CDR3 region has the DNA TGTGCCAGCAGGCTCCGGGGCGGTGAGCAGTTCTTC. Encoded protein: CASRLRGGEQFF.

Many counts were recorded for this clonotype. V is TRBV12-3 or TRBV12-4 and J is TRBJ2-3; possibly TRBD1 for D (5 bases). V was trimmed by 3 bases and J by 2 bases, leaving 18 bases between them. The CDR3 has 17 amino acids. CDR3 DNA sequence: TGTGCCAGCAGTTTCAGGTGGCAGGGCGGCCCCACAGATACGCAGTATTTT. Protein sequence: CASSFRWQGGPTDTQYF.

This clonotype was seen repeatedly, ten times or more. V and J are TRBV7-8 and TRBJ1-5; 7 bases are a match to TRBD1. CDR1 is SGHVS and CDR2 is FQNEAQ in the germline V gene. This CDR3 has 14 amino acids. The V gene end was trimmed by 3 bases and the J gene end by 2 bases; junction bases not matched to a gene: 1. Here the CDR3 DNA reads TGTGCCAGCAGCTTCACAGGGGGCAATCAGCCCCAGCATTTT. Translation gives CASSFTGGNQPQHF.